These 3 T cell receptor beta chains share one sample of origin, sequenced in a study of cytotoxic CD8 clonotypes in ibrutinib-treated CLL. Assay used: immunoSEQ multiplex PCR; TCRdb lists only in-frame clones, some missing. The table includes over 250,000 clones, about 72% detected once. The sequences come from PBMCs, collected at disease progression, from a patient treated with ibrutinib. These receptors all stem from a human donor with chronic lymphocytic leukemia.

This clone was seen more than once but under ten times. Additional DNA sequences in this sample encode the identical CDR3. CDR3 DNA sequence: TGCGCCAGCAGCTTGGAGGGCGTGGGGAATTCACCCCTCCACTTT. As protein: CASSLEGVGNSPLHF. The rearrangement uses TRBV5-1 and TRBJ1-6, with D unresolved. Deletions cut 0 bases from V and 7 bases from J, with 11 bases between. Germline V gene data show CDR1 as SGHRS and CDR2 as YFSETQ. This CDR3 has 15 amino acids.

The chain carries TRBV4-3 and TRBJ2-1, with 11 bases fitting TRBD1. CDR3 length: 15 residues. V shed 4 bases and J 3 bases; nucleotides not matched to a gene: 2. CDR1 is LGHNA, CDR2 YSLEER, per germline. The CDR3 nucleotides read TGCGCCAGCAGCCCGGGACAGGGGGTCTACAATGAGCAGTTCTTC. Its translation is CASSPGQGVYNEQFF.

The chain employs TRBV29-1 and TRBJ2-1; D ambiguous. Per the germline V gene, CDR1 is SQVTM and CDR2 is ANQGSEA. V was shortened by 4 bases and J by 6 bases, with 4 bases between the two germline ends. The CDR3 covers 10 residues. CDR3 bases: TGCAGCGTTGCCGGCAATGAGCAGTTCTTC. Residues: CSVAGNEQFF.